The next 22 T cell receptor beta chains were all read from a single sample in a study of tumor and adjacent non-tumor tissue in lung cancer. RNA was extracted from bulk tissue without any cell sorting. TCRbeta libraries were built with three rounds of nested PCR, modified from ARM-PCR. TCRdb recomputed calls from the multiplex PCR reads with MiXCR, one row per CDR3 protein. The table has 95,000 to 150,000 distinct CDR3 sequences, 66% seen once. Sample: lung tumor tissue. The source of these receptors is a man aged 30 to 39 with non-small cell lung cancer.

Ten or more counts support this clonotype. The chain recombines TRBV20-1 with TRBJ2-3; possible D gene TRBD1, 5 bases. Trimming removed 6 bases from V and 2 bases from J, with 15 bases in between. CDR3 length equals 14 residues. CDR1 is DFQATT, CDR2 SNEGSKA, per germline (reference sequence). The CDR3 loop is CSATKGRYTDTQYF. In nucleotides, the CDR3 is TGCAGTGCCACCAAGGGGCGTTACACAGATACGCAGTATTTT.

This clonotype came up many times. The rearrangement joins TRBV12-3 or TRBV12-4 to TRBJ2-2; D uncertain. V was pared by 5 bases and J by 2 bases, with 6 bases between. The CDR3 contains 13 residues. The CDR3 loop is CASSDLNTGELFF. The CDR3 bases are TGTGCCAGCAGTGACTTAAACACCGGGGAGCTGTTTTTT.

As concerns this clonotype: A much larger clone differs from this one at a single base, so this may be a read error. The V and J genes are TRBV12-3 or TRBV12-4 and TRBJ1-3; D remains unclear. The length of the CDR3 is 13 residues. The V end lost 11 bases, the J end lost 3 bases, and 14 bases lay between the germline ends. The CDR3 DNA reads as TGTGCCTGCAACCCTGGATTTGGAAACACCATATATTTT. Translating gives CACNPGFGNTIYF.

This clonotype was seen a handful of times. Being one base from a much bigger clone, this may be a read error. V and J are TRBV20-1 and TRBJ1-2; weak D call: TRBD1 (5 bases). V lost 6 bases to trimming and J lost 5 bases, with 28 bases between them. CDR1 is DFQATT and CDR2 is SNEGSKA in the germline V gene (reference sequence). CDR3 length: 17 amino acids. The CDR3 DNA follows: TGCAGTGCCAAAACCAATTCGGGGACGGCCGTACATTATGGCTACACCTTC. Residues: CSAKTNSGTAVHYGYTF.

Notes on this clonotype: A much larger clone differs from this one at a single base, so this may be a read error. This chain uses TRBV20-1 with TRBJ2-7; a weak D match, TRBD2 (6 bases). This CDR3 contains 13 residues. Germline V CDR1 and CDR2: DFQATT, SNEGSKA (reference sequence). The CDR3 DNA reads as TGCAGTGCTAGAGTGGAGGGCTCCAACGAGCAGTACTTC. This gives the protein CSARVEGSNEQYF.

A remark on this clonotype: At one end the junction does not follow the germline gene, possibly because of a read error. This chain joins TRBV30 and TRBJ1-4; the D gene is possibly TRBD1 (5 bases). Germline CDR1 and CDR2: GTSNPN and SVGIG (reference sequence). The CDR3 consists of 14 residues. CDR3 nucleotides: TGCGTCTGGAGCCGATTGGGGGCTAATGAAAAACTGTTTTTT. It translates to CVWSRLGANEKLFF. Looking up the rest from reference TRBV30 and TRBJ1-4 gives the full variable domain: SQTIHQWPATLVQPVGSPLSLECTVEGTSNPNLYWYRQAAGRGLQLLFYSVGIGQISSEVPQNLSASRPQDRQFILSSKKLLLSDSGFYLCVWSRLGANEKLFFGSGTQLSVL.

This clonotype was detected only a few times. V gene TRBV10-3 combines with J gene TRBJ2-3; 9 bases match TRBD1. After removal of 10 bases from V and 5 bases from J, the junction contained 10 bases not matched to a gene. The CDR3 loop spans 14 amino acids. Germline CDR1 and CDR2: ENHRY and SYGVKD. CDR3 region: CATQQGARVDTQYF. CDR3 sequence (DNA): TGTGCCACCCAACAGGGGGCAAGGGTAGATACGCAGTATTTT.

This clonotype was observed once. A much more abundant neighbour one base away suggests this may be a read error. The genes are TRBV5-4 and TRBJ2-7; D ambiguous. The CDR3 is 15 amino acids. V was trimmed by 2 bases and J by 5 bases, leaving 17 bases between them. Germline-derived CDR1 and CDR2 are SGHNT and YYREEE (reference sequence). The CDR3 sequence is CASSFLQSGSNEQYF. CDR3 coding DNA: TGTGCCAGCAGCTTTCTGCAGTCAGGTAGCAACGAGCAGTACTTC.

Regarding this clonotype: An end of the junction differs from the germline gene, which may be a read error. The V and J genes are TRBV6-2 or TRBV6-3 and TRBJ2-5; D is possibly TRBD1 or TRBD2 (5 bases each). The CDR3 runs 14 residues. Germline V gene sequence: CDR1 MNHEY, CDR2 SVGEGT. CDR3 DNA: TGTGCCAGCAGTTATGGGGGAAGACAAGAGAACCAGTACTTC. Protein: CASSYGGRQENQYF.

To note about this clonotype: This could be a read error, since a much larger clone is one nucleotide away. The chain employs TRBV12-3 or TRBV12-4 and TRBJ1-2; 8 bases align to TRBD1. This CDR3 region has 16 residues. The V and J ends lost 4 bases and 1 base, in that order; junction bases with no gene match: 8. The CDR3 protein is CASSSRGPTFNYGYTF. The DNA for the CDR3 is TGTGCCAGCAGTTCCAGGGGGCCCACATTTAACTATGGCTACACCTTC.

As to this clonotype: A clone one base away is much larger, so this may be a read error. The chain links TRBV12-3 or TRBV12-4 to TRBJ1-1; 8 positions agree with TRBD1. The CDR3 totals 14 residues. The CDR3 region is CDSSSTGGDTEAFF. In DNA form, the CDR3 reads TGTGACAGCAGTTCCACAGGGGGAGACACTGAAGCTTTCTTT.

This clonotype was seen at least ten times. The rearrangement joins TRBV4-3 to TRBJ1-5, with D hard to call. The V end lost 0 bases, the J end lost 0 bases, and 3 bases lay between the germline ends. Germline lookup yields CDR1 LGHNA and CDR2 YSLEER. This CDR3 is built from 14 residues. The CDR3, as DNA: TGCGCCAGCAGCCAAGATCATAGCAATCAGCCCCAGCATTTT. Its protein is CASSQDHSNQPQHF.

Worth noting for this clonotype: The CDR3 end shows no conserved phenylalanine or tryptophan, and so a read error is likely. The chain carries TRBV6-6 and TRBJ1-3; D ambiguous. This CDR3 comprises 12 residues. Trimming removed 9 bases at V and 7 bases at J, with 13 bases between. Germline V gene lookup returns CDR1 MNHNY and CDR2 SVGAGI (reference sequence). Here the CDR3 reads CASSRSANTIYV. In DNA, the CDR3 is TGTGCCAGTTCAAGGAGCGCGAACACCATATATGTT.

With regard to this clonotype: At one boundary the junction diverges from the germline segment, which might be a read error. The genes are TRBV6-6 and TRBJ1-2; the D is unclear. The germline V gene encodes CDR1 MNHNY and CDR2 SVGAGI (reference sequence). This CDR3 region has 10 residues. The CDR3 nucleotides read TGTGCCAGTAGTTACCCCCGGCACATCTTC. Translated: CASSYPRHIF.

Remarks on this clonotype: The junction does not match germline at one end; this may be a read error. The chain employs TRBV4-3 and TRBJ1-1, with D possibly TRBD1 on 5 matching bases. The CDR3 runs to 15 residues. Germline V lookup: CDR1 LGHNA, CDR2 YSLEER. DNA for the CDR3: TGCGCCAGCAGCTGGGTGAACGGGGACCCGATCGAAGCTTGCTTT. Translated: CASSWVNGDPIEACF.

As concerns this clonotype: Germline and junction disagree at one end, which may indicate a read error. The rearrangement joins TRBV20-1 to TRBJ2-1; no clear D gene. Germline V CDR1 and CDR2: DFQATT, SNEGSKA (reference sequence). This CDR3 has 13 residues. As DNA, the CDR3 is TGCAGTGCTCGACAACCCACCTACAGTGAGCAGTTCTTC. This sequence encodes CSARQPTYSEQFF.

On this clonotype itself: At one boundary the junction diverges from the germline segment, which might be a read error. The gene calls are TRBV11-2 and TRBJ2-5; D possibly corresponds to TRBD2 (5 bases). From germline, CDR1 is SGHAT and CDR2 FQNNGV. The CDR3 sequence is 11 residues long. CDR3 sequence reads: CASNPDGDQYF. CDR3 in DNA: TGTGCAAGCAACCCCGACGGGGACCAGTACTTC.

The sample holds many counts of this clonotype. The chain uses TRBV20-1 and TRBJ1-2; 9 bases are shared with TRBD1. CDR1 is DFQATT and CDR2 is SNEGSKA in the germline V gene (reference sequence). The CDR3 is made up of 13 amino acids. The trim removed 1 base at V and 8 bases at J, leaving 5 bases unmatched. The CDR3 region has the DNA TGCAGTGCTAGAGTCACAGGGGGCGGCGGCTACACCTTC. It codes for CSARVTGGGGYTF.

This clonotype appeared a single time. The conserved final phenylalanine or tryptophan is absent from the CDR3, which likely points to a read error. The chain joins TRBV12-3 or TRBV12-4 to TRBJ1-6, with D hard to call. This CDR3 has 11 amino acids. CDR3: CGSRGFGTLHI. The CDR3 DNA sequence: TGTGGCAGCAGAGGATTCGGGACCCTCCACATT.

About this clonotype: With a much larger clone just one base away, this may be a read error. The gene calls are TRBV9 and TRBJ2-3, with 10 bases fitting TRBD2. Losses at the gene ends were 0 bases for V and 0 bases for J; bases not matched to a gene: 10. CDR3 length equals 19 residues. Germline CDR1 reads SGDLS; CDR2 reads YYNGEE. CDR3 loop: CASSVVSNSGGLSTDTQYF. As DNA, the CDR3 is TGTGCCAGCAGCGTAGTCTCGAATAGCGGGGGGCTCAGCACAGATACGCAGTATTTT.

The chain combines TRBV11-2 with TRBJ2-3; no definite D call. CDR3 size: 12 residues. Trimming stripped 2 bases from V and 7 bases from J, with 7 bases between. Germline assignment: CDR1 SGHAT and CDR2 FQNNGV. For the CDR3, the DNA is TGTGCCAGCAGCTTATCTGTTAATACGCAGTATTTT. Translated: CASSLSVNTQYF.

In the case of this clonotype: This may arise from a read error, as a much more abundant clone is one base away. Here the CDR3 DNA reads TGTGCCAGCAGGGCGATTAATGAGCAGTTATTC. It encodes CASRAINEQLF. The V and J genes are TRBV12-3 or TRBV12-4 and TRBJ2-1; D remains ambiguous. This CDR3 spans 11 amino acids.